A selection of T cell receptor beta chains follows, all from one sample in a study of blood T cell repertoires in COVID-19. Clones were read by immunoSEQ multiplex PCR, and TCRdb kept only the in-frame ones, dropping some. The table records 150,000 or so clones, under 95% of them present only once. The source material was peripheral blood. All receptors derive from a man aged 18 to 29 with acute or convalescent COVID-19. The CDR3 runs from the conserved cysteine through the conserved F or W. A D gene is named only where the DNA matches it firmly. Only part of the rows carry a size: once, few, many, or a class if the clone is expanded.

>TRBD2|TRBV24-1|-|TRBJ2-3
CATSEAGGRDTQGPYF
TGTGCCACCAGTGAAGCGGGAGGGAGAGATACGCAGGGTCCTTATTTT
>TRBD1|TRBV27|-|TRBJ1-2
CASSSRDRDYYGYTF
TGTGCCAGCAGTTCAAGGGACAGGGATTACTATGGCTACACCTTC
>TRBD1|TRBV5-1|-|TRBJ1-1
CASSLGTGGFEAFF
TGCGCCAGCAGCTTGGGGACAGGGGGCTTTGAAGCTTTCTTT
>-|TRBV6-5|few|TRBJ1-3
CARSQGPGNTIYF
TGTGCCAGATCACAGGGCCCTGGAAACACCATATATTTT
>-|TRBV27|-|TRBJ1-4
CASSFPTGKLFF
TGTGCCAGCAGTTTCCCGACAGGAAAACTGTTTTTT
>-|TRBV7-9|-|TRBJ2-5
CATPSGQTQYF
TGTGCCACCCCCTCGGGTCAGACCCAGTACTTC
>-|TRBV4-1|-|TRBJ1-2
CASSQGSTVVYGYTF
TGCGCCAGCAGCCAAGGCTCCACAGTCGTCTATGGCTACACCTTC
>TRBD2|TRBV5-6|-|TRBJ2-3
CASSSERLAGGPDTQYF
TGTGCCAGCAGCTCGGAGAGGCTAGCGGGGGGCCCGGATACGCAGTATTTT
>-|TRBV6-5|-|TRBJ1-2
CASRRQTPNYGYTF
TGTGCCAGCAGGCGACAGACTCCTAACTATGGCTACACCTTC
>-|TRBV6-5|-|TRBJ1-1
CASRPDSMGTEAFF
TGTGCCAGCAGACCGGACAGTATGGGCACTGAAGCTTTCTTT
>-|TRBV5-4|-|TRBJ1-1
CASSLPGERTEAFF
TGTGCCAGCAGCTTGCCGGGAGAAAGGACTGAAGCTTTCTTT
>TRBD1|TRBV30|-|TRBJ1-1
CAWSVQGWGTEAFF
TGTGCCTGGAGTGTACAGGGGTGGGGTACTGAAGCTTTCTTT
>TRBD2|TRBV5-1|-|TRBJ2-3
CASSLRREGTSLEYF
TGCGCCAGCAGCTTACGGCGGGAGGGGACCTCCTTGGAGTATTTT
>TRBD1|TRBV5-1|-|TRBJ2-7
CASSPPDRGPYEQYF
TGCGCCAGCAGCCCCCCAGACAGGGGGCCTTACGAGCAGTACTTC
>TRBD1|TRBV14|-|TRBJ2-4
CASSLGTGTGQYF
TGTGCCAGCAGCCTAGGGACAGGGACGGGTCAGTACTTC
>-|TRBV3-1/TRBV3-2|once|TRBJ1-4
CASRREGTNEKLFF
TGTGCCAGCAGAAGGGAGGGAACTAATGAAAAACTGTTTTTT
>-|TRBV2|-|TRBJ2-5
CASSEQEETQYF
TGTGCCAGCAGTGAGCAGGAAGAGACCCAGTACTTC
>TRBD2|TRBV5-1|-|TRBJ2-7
CASSLNPSGVSYEQYF
TGCGCCAGCAGCTTGAACCCTAGCGGGGTCTCCTACGAGCAGTACTTC
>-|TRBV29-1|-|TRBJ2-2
CSGGPGSGELFF
TGCAGCGGGGGGCCGGGGTCCGGGGAGCTGTTTTTT
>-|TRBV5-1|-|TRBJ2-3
CASSLASQTDTQYF
TGCGCCAGCAGCTTGGCTAGCCAGACAGATACGCAGTATTTT
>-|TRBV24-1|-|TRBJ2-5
CATSDLEYGQETQYF
TGTGCCACCAGTGATCTAGAGTATGGGCAAGAGACCCAGTACTTC
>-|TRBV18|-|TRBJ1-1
CASSPNRMNTEAFF
TGTGCCAGCTCCCCGAATAGAATGAACACTGAAGCTTTCTTT
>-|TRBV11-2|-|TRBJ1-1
CASSQGPANTEAFF
TGTGCCAGCAGCCAGGGGCCGGCTAACACTGAAGCTTTCTTT
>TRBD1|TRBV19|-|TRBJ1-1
CASRNTGAAKPYREAFF
TGTGCCAGTAGAAATACAGGGGCCGCAAAACCATATCGTGAAGCTTTCTTT
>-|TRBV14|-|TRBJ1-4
CASSRGTGEKLFF
TGTGCCAGCAGCCGCGGGACGGGAGAAAAACTGTTTTTT
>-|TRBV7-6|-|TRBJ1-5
CASSLALGSNQPQHF
TGTGCCAGCAGCTTAGCTCTGGGCTCGAATCAGCCCCAGCATTTT
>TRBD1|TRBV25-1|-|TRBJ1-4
CASPIRTGRRFRNEKLFF
TGTGCCAGCCCAATCCGGACAGGTCGTAGGTTTCGGAATGAAAAACTGTTTTTT
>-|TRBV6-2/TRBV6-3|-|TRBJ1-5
CASSYSTGRQPQHF
TGTGCCAGCAGTTACTCGACGGGGAGACAGCCCCAGCATTTT
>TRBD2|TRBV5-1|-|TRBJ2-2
CASSLRLAGSYTGELFF
TGCGCCAGCAGCCTCAGACTAGCGGGGTCATACACCGGGGAGCTGTTTTTT
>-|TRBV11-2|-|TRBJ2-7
CASSLMGAPGEQYF
TGTGCCAGCAGCTTAATGGGGGCACCGGGGGAGCAGTACTTC
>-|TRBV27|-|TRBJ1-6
CASSFGIHSPPLHF
TGTGCCAGCTCCTTCGGGATACACTCTCCACCCCTCCACTTT
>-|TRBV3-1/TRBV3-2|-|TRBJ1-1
CASSQDTARREAFF
TGTGCCAGCAGCCAAGATACGGCCCGGAGGGAAGCTTTCTTT
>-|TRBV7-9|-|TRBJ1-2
CASSRGQRIANYGYTF
TGTGCCAGCAGCCGCGGACAGCGAATAGCTAACTATGGCTACACCTTC